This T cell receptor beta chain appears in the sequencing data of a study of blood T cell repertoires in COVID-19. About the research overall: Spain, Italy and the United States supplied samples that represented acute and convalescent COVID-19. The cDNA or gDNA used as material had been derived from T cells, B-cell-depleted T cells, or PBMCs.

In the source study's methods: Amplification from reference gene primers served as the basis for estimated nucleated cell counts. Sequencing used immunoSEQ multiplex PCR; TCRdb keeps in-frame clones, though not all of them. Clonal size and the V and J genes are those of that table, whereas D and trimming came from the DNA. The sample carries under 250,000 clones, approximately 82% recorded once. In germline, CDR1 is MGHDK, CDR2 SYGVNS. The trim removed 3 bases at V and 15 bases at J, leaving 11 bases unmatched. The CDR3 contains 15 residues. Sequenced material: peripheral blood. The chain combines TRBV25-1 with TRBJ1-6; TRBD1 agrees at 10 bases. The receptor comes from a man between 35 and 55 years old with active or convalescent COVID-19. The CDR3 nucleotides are TGTGCCAGCAGTGACTACCGGGACAGGGGATTGGACCTCCACTTT. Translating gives CASSDYRDRGLDLHF.